This T cell receptor beta chain was obtained from a study of cytomegalovirus exposure and HLA in healthy donors. Here immunoSEQ multiplex PCR was the method, and the copy in TCRdb shows in-frame clones only, minus some. The sample consists of 90,000 to 120,000 clones, over 75% of them appearing once. Separate from the approximately 670-subject first cohort was the approximately 110-subject validation cohort, to which the donors belonged. CDR3 size: 15 residues. V was clipped by 6 bases and J by 2 bases, with 16 bases between them. In germline, CDR1 is KGHSH, CDR2 LQKENI. Sample: PBMCs. This receptor was taken from a woman under 30 in good health and CMV-seronegative. V and J are TRBV18 and TRBJ1-1; D is uncertain. The CDR3 region is CASSYQAGSNTEAFF. CDR3 nucleotides: TGTGCCAGCTCGTACCAGGCGGGAAGCAACACTGAAGCTTTCTTT.